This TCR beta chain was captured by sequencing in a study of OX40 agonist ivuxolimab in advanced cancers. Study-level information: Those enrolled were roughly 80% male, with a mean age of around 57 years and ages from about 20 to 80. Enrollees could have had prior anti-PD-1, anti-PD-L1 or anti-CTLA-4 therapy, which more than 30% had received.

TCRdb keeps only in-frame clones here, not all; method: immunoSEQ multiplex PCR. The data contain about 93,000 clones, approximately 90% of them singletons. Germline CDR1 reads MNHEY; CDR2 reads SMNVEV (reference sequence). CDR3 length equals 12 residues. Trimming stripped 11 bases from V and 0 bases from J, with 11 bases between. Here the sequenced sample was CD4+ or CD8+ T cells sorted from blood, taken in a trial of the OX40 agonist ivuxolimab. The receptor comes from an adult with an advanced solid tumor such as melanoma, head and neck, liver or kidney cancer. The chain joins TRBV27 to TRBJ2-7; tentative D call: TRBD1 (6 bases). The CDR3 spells CAVRDNSYEQYF. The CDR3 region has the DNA TGTGCCGTCCGGGACAACTCCTACGAGCAGTACTTC.